This note documents a single TCR beta chain sequence. This entry comes from a study of response to subunit inactivated influenza vaccine. Germline assignment: CDR1 LNHNV and CDR2 YYDKDF (reference sequence). CDR3 length equals 16 residues. The trim removed 1 base at V and 4 bases at J, leaving 7 bases unmatched. TCRdb re-called the RT-PCR reads through MiXCR, storing one row per CDR3 protein. Among some 570,000 distinct CDR3 sequences listed, about 11% were seen once. The data also belong to a second study, concerning T cells expressing NK-cell markers. According to that study: TCR beta cDNA was generated via 5'RACE template switching incorporating UMIs. Of eight sequenced donors, seven were HCMV-seropositive and one HCMV-seronegative. Among a handful of donors, these clonotypes also ranked first in the CD3+CD56-NKG2C+ fraction.

The chain has TRBV15 and TRBJ1-5; 7 bases match TRBD1. The TCR was taken from a man aged 50 or older who received an inactivated influenza vaccine. Sequencing used PBMCs from blood, obtained on the day of vaccination. The CDR3 protein is CATSRVPAGGNQPQHF. Written as DNA, the CDR3 is TGTGCCACCAGCAGAGTTCCCGCAGGGGGTAATCAGCCCCAGCATTTT.